One sample yielded the 15 T cell receptor beta chains listed below, sequenced in a study of blood T cell repertoires in COVID-19. Method: immunoSEQ multiplex PCR; TCRdb's copy keeps in-frame clones and lacks some. The sample lists a few hundred thousand clones, about nine tenths occurring once. Material for sequencing was PBMCs or T cells enriched from blood (not recorded which). The receptors derive from a woman aged 50 to 65 who had been exposed to COVID-19.

The chain carries TRBV2 and TRBJ1-6; 9 positions agree with TRBD1. The junction had 3 bases not matched to a gene; V was cut back by 5 bases and J by 7 bases. The CDR3 loop spans 14 amino acids. The germline V gene has CDR1 SNHLY and CDR2 FYNNEI. In DNA form, the CDR3 reads TGTGCCAGCAGTAGGGACAGGGTAAATTCACCCCTCCACTTT. It specifies CASSRDRVNSPLHF.

The chain uses TRBV7-6 and TRBJ1-1; D remains unclear. Per the germline V gene, CDR1 is SGHVS and CDR2 is FNYEAQ. The CDR3 consists of 13 residues. V lost 5 bases, J lost 3 bases, and 10 bases lay in between. CDR3 DNA: TGTGCCAGCAGCCAGTTCTTGGACACTGAAGCTTTCTTT. Translated: CASSQFLDTEAFF. Together with reference TRBV7-6 and TRBJ1-1, the CDR3 gives the full variable domain: GAGVSQSPRYKVTKRGQDVALRCDPISGHVSLYWYRQALGQGPEFLTYFNYEAQQDKSGLPNDRFSAERPEGSISTLTIQRTEQRDSAMYRCASSQFLDTEAFFGQGTRLTVV.

This rearrangement joins TRBV13 to TRBJ1-2; D gene ambiguous. Trimming pared 4 bases from V and 6 bases from J, leaving 18 bases between. CDR1 and CDR2 from the germline V gene are PRHDT and FYEKMQ (reference sequence). The CDR3 is made up of 15 amino acids. In DNA, the CDR3 is TGTGCCAGCAGCTCCAATCGGGCGGGTCGGGATGGCTACACCTTC. Translation: CASSSNRAGRDGYTF. Filled out from reference TRBV13 and TRBJ1-2, the complete variable domain reads AAGVIQSPRHLIKEKRETATLKCYPIPRHDTVYWYQQGPGQDPQFLISFYEKMQSDKGSIPDRFSAQQFSDYHSELNMSSLELGDSALYFCASSSNRAGRDGYTFGSGTRLTVV.

The chain carries TRBV19 and TRBJ1-5, with 7 bases identical to TRBD1. The CDR3 extends over 15 amino acids. With V trimmed by 4 bases and J by 2 bases, 5 bases remained unmatched. Germline assignment: CDR1 LNHDA and CDR2 SQIVND (reference sequence). CDR3 sequence (DNA): TGTGCCAGTAGTACCCCCGACAGGGGCAATCAGCCCCAGCATTTT. It specifies CASSTPDRGNQPQHF.

The chain employs TRBV3-1 (or the pseudogene TRBV3-2) and TRBJ2-1; 9 bases match TRBD1. Losses at the gene ends were 1 base for V and 4 bases for J; bases not matched to a gene: 14. The CDR3 is made up of 19 amino acids. The germline V gene has CDR1 LGHDT and CDR2 YNNKEL (reference sequence). The CDR3 loop is CASSQALGQGRRPYNEQFF. The DNA of the CDR3 is TGTGCCAGCAGCCAAGCTCTAGGACAGGGGAGGAGGCCTTACAATGAGCAGTTCTTC.

The chain joins TRBV29-1 to TRBJ2-7, with a weak D call TRBD1 (6 bases). V was trimmed by 8 bases and J by 7 bases, leaving 18 bases between them. Per the germline V gene, CDR1 is SQVTM and CDR2 is ANQGSEA. CDR3 length: 12 residues. CDR3 DNA sequence: TGCAGCTACACCCGGCAGGGGCGGGAGCAGTACTTC. Translation gives CSYTRQGREQYF.

The chain has TRBV28 and TRBJ1-1; TRBD1 agrees at 8 bases. Trimming took 4 bases from V and 0 from J; bases not matched to a gene: 10. The CDR3 loop spans 17 amino acids. From germline, CDR1 is MDHEN and CDR2 SYDVKM. CDR3 DNA sequence: TGTGCCAGCAGTTCCGCCCACAGGGGGAAGGTGAACACTGAAGCTTTCTTT. Its protein is CASSSAHRGKVNTEAFF.

As concerns this clone: This specimen includes other DNA sequences encoding the same CDR3. V usage is TRBV6-5 and J usage is TRBJ1-4, with TRBD1 matching over 8 bases. Per the germline V gene, CDR1 is MNHEY and CDR2 is SVGAGI. The V gene end was trimmed by 5 bases and the J gene end by 5 bases; junction bases not matched to a gene: 4. The CDR3 consists of 14 residues. CDR3 sequence (DNA): TGTGCCAGCAGTCCGGGACAGGCGAATGAAAAACTGTTTTTT. This sequence encodes CASSPGQANEKLFF.

V and J are TRBV13 and TRBJ2-1; 12 bases map to TRBD2. This CDR3 region has 15 residues. The junction had 3 bases not matched to a gene; V was cut back by 5 bases and J by 4 bases. The germline V gene encodes CDR1 PRHDT and CDR2 FYEKMQ (reference sequence). Here the CDR3 DNA reads TGTGCCAGCAGCCCCACTAGCGGGGGGTACAATGAGCAGTTCTTC. This translates into CASSPTSGGYNEQFF.

V and J are TRBV2 and TRBJ1-5; 9 nucleotides align to TRBD1. The CDR3 length is 14 residues. The ends lost 11 bases at V and 3 bases at J; junction bases unmatched: 8. Germline-derived CDR1 and CDR2 are SNHLY and FYNNEI. CDR3 DNA sequence: TGTGCCGGGGGCACAGGGGGCTACAATCAGCCCCAGCATTTT. Translating it yields CAGGTGGYNQPQHF. Based on the CDR3 plus reference TRBV2 and TRBJ1-5, the full variable domain is EPEVTQTPSHQVTQMGQEVILRCVPISNHLYFYWYRQILGQKVEFLVSFYNNEISEKSEIFDDQFSVERPDGSNFTLKIRSTKLEDSAMYFCAGGTGGYNQPQHFGDGTRLSIL.

The chain combines TRBV28 with TRBJ2-7, with D tentatively TRBD1 (6 bases). The CDR3 sequence is 15 residues long. Germline V gene lookup returns CDR1 MDHEN and CDR2 SYDVKM. Trimming took 6 bases from V and 3 from J, leaving 18 bases between them. CDR3 residues: CASRSPGTYGYEQYF. CDR3 nucleotide sequence: TGTGCCAGCAGGAGTCCCGGGACATATGGCTACGAGCAGTACTTC.

V and J are TRBV18 and TRBJ1-4; 7 nucleotides align to TRBD1. V was clipped by 6 bases and J by 0 bases; unmatched bases: 13. Germline CDR1 reads KGHSH; CDR2 reads LQKENI. This CDR3 has 18 residues. This CDR3 is CASSRDRATSSTNEKLFF. The CDR3 nucleotides read TGTGCCAGCTCCCGTGACAGGGCCACCTCCTCAACTAATGAAAAACTGTTTTTT.

This chain connects TRBV11-2 to TRBJ2-2; 9 bases are a match to TRBD2. Germline-derived CDR1 and CDR2 are SGHAT and FQNNGV. V was pared by 0 bases and J by 4 bases, with 6 bases of the junction left unmatched. This CDR3 comprises 17 residues. CDR3 nucleotides: TGTGCCAGCAGCTTAGAGCTAGCGGGACACTTCACCGGGGAGCTGTTTTTT. Translation: CASSLELAGHFTGELFF.

The chain has TRBV3-1 (or the pseudogene TRBV3-2) and TRBJ1-1, with D unresolved. Trimming cost V 1 base and J 5 bases, with 17 bases left between them. Germline V gene lookup returns CDR1 LGHDT and CDR2 YNNKEL (reference sequence). The CDR3 runs 16 residues. CDR3 sequence: CASSQGPLSGATEAFF. The CDR3 coding sequence is TGTGCCAGCAGCCAAGGACCTCTAAGCGGTGCTACTGAAGCTTTCTTT.

The chain recombines TRBV7-8 with TRBJ1-3; unclear D gene. The CDR3 has 14 residues. The V end lost 5 bases, the J end lost 0 bases, and 8 bases lay between the germline ends. Germline CDR1 reads SGHVS; CDR2 reads FQNEAQ. The CDR3 region is CASSPYGSGNTIYF. CDR3 DNA: TGTGCCAGCAGCCCTTACGGCTCTGGAAACACCATATATTTT.